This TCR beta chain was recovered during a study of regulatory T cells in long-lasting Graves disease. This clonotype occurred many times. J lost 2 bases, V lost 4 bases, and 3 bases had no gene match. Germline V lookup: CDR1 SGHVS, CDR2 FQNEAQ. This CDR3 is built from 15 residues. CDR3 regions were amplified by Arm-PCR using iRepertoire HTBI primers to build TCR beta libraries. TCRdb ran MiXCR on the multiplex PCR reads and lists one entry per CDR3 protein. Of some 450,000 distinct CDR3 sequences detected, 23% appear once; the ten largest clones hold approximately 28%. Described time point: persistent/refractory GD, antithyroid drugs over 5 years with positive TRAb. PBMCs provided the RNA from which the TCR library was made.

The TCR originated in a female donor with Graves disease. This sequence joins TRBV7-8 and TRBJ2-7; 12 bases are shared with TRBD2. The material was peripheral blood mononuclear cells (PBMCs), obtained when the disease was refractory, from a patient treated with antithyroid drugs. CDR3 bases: TGTGCCAGCAGCTCGACTAGCGGGAGCACCTACGAGCAGTACTTC. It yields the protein CASSSTSGSTYEQYF.